The source of this T cell receptor (beta chain) is a study of shared clonotypes between healthy human individuals. This clone was counted a few times. Antigen specificity is unknown. Germline V lookup: CDR1 LNHDA, CDR2 SQIVND (reference sequence). V was trimmed by 3 bases and J by 1 base, leaving 12 bases between them. This CDR3 is built from 15 residues. Study results and limitations: Sampling covered nothing but blood. Tissue TCR repertoires likely differ from those found in blood. When compared with the clonotypes that were shared by all four sorted-subset donors, the non-shared clonotypes turned out to have lower generation probabilities.

Assay used: immunoSEQ multiplex PCR; TCRdb lists only in-frame clones, some missing. The table records millions of clones, around 94% of them present only once. The sequenced sample consisted of naive CD4+ T cells sorted from blood. Noted subset: CD45RA+ positively selected. The V and J genes are TRBV19 and TRBJ1-1; TRBD1 might be the D (5 bases). This clonotype originated in a man aged 18 to 30 in good health. CDR3 sequence: CASSIEGSGNTEAFF. CDR3 in DNA: TGTGCCAGTAGTATCGAGGGGTCGGGGAACACTGAAGCTTTCTTT.